This T cell receptor beta chain is drawn from a study of vaccination effects on CD4 cells after COVID-19. Regarding this clone: Its antigen is not identified. Within the sample, other DNA sequences also encode this same CDR3.

TCRdb's table, derived via immunoSEQ multiplex PCR, lists solely in-frame clones and lacks some. The sample has some 69,000 clones; around 74% are singletons. Pools of viral peptides were used by the ViraFEST assay to expand antigen-specific CD4+ T cells ahead of sequencing. When nine to ten days of culture had elapsed, CD4+ T cells were isolated. BNT162b2 vaccine or mRNA-1273 vaccine was given to participants in two doses. The sample here was CD4+ T cells from PBMCs cultured with HCoV-229E spike peptides, taken after COVID-19 vaccination. The clonotype comes from a human donor who received a COVID-19 vaccine.

The CDR3 is CASSQVQGNSPLHF. CDR3 DNA sequence: TGTGCCAGCAGCCAAGTACAGGGTAATTCACCCCTCCACTTT. The chain couples TRBV3-1 (or the pseudogene TRBV3-2) to TRBJ1-6, with D perhaps matching TRBD1 (6 bases). CDR3 size: 14 residues. Deletions cut 1 base from V and 6 bases from J, with 7 bases between. Germline CDR1 reads LGHDT; CDR2 reads YNNKEL (reference sequence).